This entry lists 25 T cell receptor beta chains sequenced from one sample in a study of vaccination and CD4 T cells after COVID-19. These receptors lack a known antigen. Oncomine TCR Beta short-read sequencing was applied to DNA from cultured CD4+ T cells. TCRdb re-derived calls from the PCR reads in MiXCR, one entry per CDR3 protein. The sample consists of about 3,800 distinct CDR3 sequences, 16% of them appearing once. Treatment given: roughly ten-day PBMC culture with coronavirus spike peptide pools or control peptides (ViraFEST assay). The sample taken for sequencing was CD4+ T cells from blood, cultured in vitro. The source of these receptors is a human donor who had recovered from COVID-19.

The V gene is TRBV6-1, the J gene TRBJ1-6; no reliable D call. Germline values: CDR1 MNHNS, CDR2 SASEGT. CDR3 length equals 17 residues. V dropped 7 bases and J dropped 0 bases, with 16 bases sitting between them. The CDR3: CASIVDAPSSYNSPLHF. The CDR3 DNA reads TGTGCCAGCATCGTCGACGCCCCGAGCTCCTATAATTCACCCCTCCACTTT.

This clonotype was observed once. No conserved phenylalanine or tryptophan is present at the end of the CDR3, so a read error is the likely explanation. The chain links TRBV5-1 to TRBJ1-2; 7 bases match TRBD1. J gave up 4 bases and V 4 bases, and 4 bases lay outside the gene matches. This CDR3 comprises 13 residues. CDR1 and CDR2 from the germline V gene are SGHRS and YFSETQ. The CDR3 protein is CASSPDRVYGYTI. CDR3 DNA sequence: TGCGCCAGCAGCCCCGACAGGGTCTATGGCTACACCATC.

The chain is built from TRBV20-1 and TRBJ2-7, with D perhaps matching TRBD1 or TRBD2 (5 bases each). The ends were cut back, 6 bases at V and 7 bases at J, with 19 bases in the middle. CDR3 length: 13 residues. Germline CDR1 DFQATT, CDR2 SNEGSKA (reference sequence). The CDR3: CSAGPRGRGEQYF. Written as DNA, the CDR3 is TGCAGTGCGGGGCCGAGGGGACGTGGGGAGCAGTACTTC.

The rearrangement joins TRBV5-4 to TRBJ1-4, with TRBD1 as a possible D gene (5 bases). Trimming stripped 5 bases from V and 8 bases from J, with 13 bases between. This CDR3 is built from 13 residues. Germline V gene lookup returns CDR1 SGHNT and CDR2 YYREEE (reference sequence). The CDR3, as DNA: TGTGCCAGCAGTTCATTTAAGGGGGAAAAACTGTTTTTT. This translates into CASSSFKGEKLFF.

The gene calls are TRBV9 and TRBJ2-1, with 9 bases that match TRBD1. The germline V gene encodes CDR1 SGDLS and CDR2 YYNGEE. The CDR3 covers 15 residues. V was clipped by 4 bases and J by 2 bases; unmatched bases: 4. CDR3 sequence reads: CASSRTGETYNEQFF. For the CDR3, the DNA is TGTGCCAGCAGCCGGACAGGGGAAACCTACAATGAGCAGTTCTTC.

This chain uses TRBV6-1 with TRBJ2-3; 14 bases align to TRBD2. This CDR3 has 16 amino acids. Trimming took 8 bases from V and 5 from J; bases not matched to a gene: 9. The germline V gene has CDR1 MNHNS and CDR2 SASEGT. The CDR3 is CASGRLAGGRGDTQYF. Written as DNA, the CDR3 is TGTGCCAGCGGAAGACTAGCGGGGGGGCGGGGAGATACGCAGTATTTT.

Points on this clonotype: One end of the junction does not line up with germline, which may come from a read error. The chain recombines TRBV6-5 with TRBJ2-2; D may be TRBD1 (8 bases). Germline CDR1 and CDR2: MNHEY and SVGAGI. The CDR3 length is 15 residues. CDR3 sequence: CAGSYKQGGTGELFF. The CDR3 coding sequence is TGTGCCGGCAGTTACAAACAGGGGGGGACCGGGGAGCTGTTTTTT.

The rearrangement uses TRBV11-1 and TRBJ2-5; no definite D call. V lost 5 bases to trimming and J lost 5 bases, with 21 bases between them. Germline V lookup: CDR1 SGHAT, CDR2 FQDESV (reference sequence). CDR3 length: 16 amino acids. CDR3 protein: CASSRSGRWEDETQYF. In DNA form, the CDR3 reads TGTGCCAGCAGCCGCTCCGGGCGGTGGGAAGATGAGACCCAGTACTTC.

The gene calls are TRBV6-5 and TRBJ2-7, with D possibly being TRBD2 (6 bases). The germline CDR1 and CDR2 sequences are MNHEY and SVGAGI. V was clipped by 0 bases and J by 3 bases, with 9 bases between them. This CDR3 contains 14 residues. The CDR3 nucleotides are TGTGCCAGCAGTTACTCAACGGGGGACTACGAGCAGTACTTC. Residues: CASSYSTGDYEQYF.

This clonotype was seen only a few times. The V gene is TRBV9, the J gene TRBJ1-2; the D gene is possibly TRBD1 (5 bases). This CDR3 has 16 residues. CDR1 and CDR2 from the germline V gene are SGDLS and YYNGEE. V dropped 0 bases and J dropped 2 bases, with 14 bases sitting between them. In nucleotides, the CDR3 is TGTGCCAGCAGCGTAGGGCCAGGGAGGGCGAACTATGGCTACACCTTC. Amino acids: CASSVGPGRANYGYTF.

This clonotype is medium-sized (0.01 to 0.1%) by share. The chain links TRBV30 to TRBJ2-1; no definite D call. Deletions cut 1 base from V and 9 bases from J, with 7 bases between. The CDR3 has 11 amino acids. Germline V lookup: CDR1 GTSNPN, CDR2 SVGIG (reference sequence). This CDR3 reads CAWSAVAEQFF. The CDR3 region has the DNA TGTGCCTGGAGTGCCGTAGCTGAGCAGTTCTTC.

Relative to its sample, this clonotype is medium-sized. This rearrangement joins TRBV19 to TRBJ1-2; TRBD1 agrees at 11 bases. V gave up 10 bases and J gave up 0 bases; unmatched junction bases: 7. Germline CDR1 reads LNHDA; CDR2 reads SQIVND (reference sequence). CDR3 length equals 15 residues. Here the CDR3 reads CATSDRGLSNYGYTF. CDR3 nucleotides: TGTGCCACCTCGGACAGGGGGCTTTCTAACTATGGCTACACCTTC. The variable domain in full, completed from reference TRBV19 and TRBJ1-2, reads DGGITQSPKYLFRKEGQNVTLSCEQNLNHDAMYWYRQDPGQGLRLIYYSQIVNDFQKGDIAEGYSVSREKKESFPLTVTSAQKNPTAFYLCATSDRGLSNYGYTFGSGTRLTVV.

By proportion, this clonotype is medium-sized (0.01 to 0.1%). The V gene is TRBV6-1, the J gene TRBJ1-6, with D tentatively TRBD1 (5 bases). V shed 5 bases and J shed 6 bases, with 11 bases lying between them. This CDR3 spans 14 amino acids. Per the germline V gene, CDR1 is MNHNS and CDR2 is SASEGT. CDR3 in DNA: TGTGCCAGCAGTCTTCAGGGTCTTAATTCACCCCTCCACTTT. Its translation is CASSLQGLNSPLHF.

The rearrangement uses TRBV7-9 and TRBJ2-7; D uncertain. This CDR3 is 16 amino acids long. Germline values: CDR1 SEHNR, CDR2 FQNEAQ (reference sequence). Trimming took off 3 bases at V and 1 base at J, with 16 bases between the two ends. The CDR3 loop is CASSLGTVTKSYEQYF. Here the CDR3 DNA reads TGTGCCAGCAGCTTGGGAACCGTGACGAAATCCTACGAGCAGTACTTC. Together with reference TRBV7-9 and TRBJ2-7, the CDR3 gives the full variable domain: DTGVSQNPRHKITKRGQNVTFRCDPISEHNRLYWYRQTLGQGPEFLTYFQNEAQLEKSRLLSDRFSAERPKGSFSTLEIQRTEQGDSAMYLCASSLGTVTKSYEQYFGPGTRLTVT.

By sample fraction, this clonotype is medium-sized. J is TRBJ2-3 and V is TRBV20-1; TRBD1 agrees at 8 bases. CDR1 is DFQATT, CDR2 SNEGSKA, per germline (reference sequence). Trimming at V came to 6 bases and at J to 2 bases, leaving 10 bases not matched to a gene. This CDR3 has 15 amino acids. CDR3 protein: CSALSRTGLTDTQYF. The DNA for the CDR3 is TGCAGTGCCCTATCCAGGACAGGGCTCACAGATACGCAGTATTTT.

This clonotype has only a few counts. V is TRBV30 and J is TRBJ2-7; 12 bases agree with TRBD2. This CDR3 is 15 amino acids long. The J segment lost 1 base and the V segment lost 5 bases, leaving 6 bases of the junction unmatched. CDR1 is GTSNPN, CDR2 SVGIG, per germline (reference sequence). Written as DNA, the CDR3 is TGTGCCTGGGGGACTAGCGGGCCAGATTCCTACGAGCAGTACTTC. It encodes CAWGTSGPDSYEQYF.

By its share, this clonotype is medium-sized. The chain couples TRBV20-1 to TRBJ1-5; 8 bases match TRBD1. After removal of 0 bases from V and 0 bases from J, the junction contained 7 bases not matched to a gene. The germline V gene encodes CDR1 DFQATT and CDR2 SNEGSKA (reference sequence). The CDR3 runs 17 residues. This chain's CDR3 is CSARDRGTGLSNQPQHF. CDR3 bases: TGCAGTGCTAGAGATCGGGGGACAGGCCTTAGCAATCAGCCCCAGCATTTT.

This clonotype rates as medium-sized. The V gene is TRBV7-2, the J gene TRBJ2-2; 7 nucleotides line up with TRBD2. V shed 8 bases, J shed 2 bases, and the junction held 8 bases outside the gene matches. The CDR3 covers 15 residues. In germline, CDR1 is SGHTA, CDR2 FQGNSA. This chain's CDR3 is CASQSGDYNTGELFF. The DNA of the CDR3 is TGTGCCAGCCAGAGCGGGGACTACAACACCGGGGAGCTGTTTTTT.

This chain connects TRBV12-3 or TRBV12-4 to TRBJ2-7; D not certain. The CDR3 totals 13 residues. V was cut by 3 bases and J by 7 bases, with 13 bases left in between. CDR3 residues: CASSLAGVKEQYF. The DNA of the CDR3 is TGTGCCAGCAGTTTGGCAGGCGTTAAGGAGCAGTACTTC.

This clonotype is classed as medium-sized. The CDR3 loop reads CASSYGLAGGRDTQYF. CDR3 sequence (DNA): TGTGCCAGCAGTTACGGACTAGCGGGGGGAAGGGATACGCAGTATTTT. The chain combines TRBV12-3 or TRBV12-4 with TRBJ2-3; 14 nucleotides agree with TRBD2. This CDR3 comprises 16 residues. With 4 bases clipped from V and 6 bases from J, the junction kept 6 bases outside the gene matches.

This clonotype was counted only a few times. V is TRBV5-1 and J is TRBJ1-2; TRBD1 is a possible D gene (5 bases). Trimming stripped 3 bases from V and 0 bases from J, with 12 bases between. This CDR3 spans 15 amino acids. Germline V gene lookup returns CDR1 SGHRS and CDR2 YFSETQ. CDR3 coding DNA: TGCGCCAGCAGCTGGGGAACAGGTTCTAACTATGGCTACACCTTC. Amino acids: CASSWGTGSNYGYTF.

A few counts support this clonotype. The chain carries TRBV5-1 and TRBJ2-5; 7 nucleotides line up with TRBD2. The germline gives CDR1 SGHRS, CDR2 YFSETQ. The CDR3 sequence is 15 residues long. Trimming cost V 2 bases and J 3 bases; bases outside gene matches: 7. The CDR3 here is CASSLRGGGEETQYF. The CDR3 DNA follows: TGCGCCAGCAGCTTACGTGGGGGAGGGGAAGAGACCCAGTACTTC. The whole variable domain, remainder taken from reference TRBV5-1 and TRBJ2-5, is KAGVTQTPRYLIKTRGQQVTLSCSPISGHRSVSWYQQTPGQGLQFLFEYFSETQRNKGNFPGRFSGRQFSNSRSEMNVSTLELGDSALYLCASSLRGGGEETQYFGPGTRLLVL.

This clonotype turned up a few times. The V gene is TRBV10-1, the J gene TRBJ1-1, with D hard to call. Germline-derived CDR1 and CDR2 are WNHNN and SYGVQD (reference sequence). The CDR3 is 12 residues long. Deletions cut 6 bases from V and 1 base from J, with 6 bases between. CDR3 coding DNA: TGCGCCAGCAGCTCGGGGAACACTGAAGCTTTCTTT. Protein: CASSSGNTEAFF.

The chain recombines TRBV30 with TRBJ1-1; TRBD1 matches 7 bases. V shed 0 bases, J shed 5 bases, and the junction held 3 bases outside the gene matches. Germline CDR1 and CDR2: GTSNPN and SVGIG (reference sequence). The CDR3 contains 13 residues. The CDR3 DNA follows: TGTGCCTGGAGTGTACAGGGGTCTACTGAAGCTTTCTTT. Protein sequence: CAWSVQGSTEAFF.

This clonotype occurred a few times. The V gene is TRBV11-3, the J gene TRBJ2-3, with 9 bases aligning to TRBD2. CDR1 is SGHNT and CDR2 is YENEEA in the germline V gene. V trimming: 2 bases; J trimming: 6 bases; junction bases outside the gene matches: 3. The CDR3 runs 14 residues. The CDR3 region has the DNA TGTGCCAGCAGCTTAAATAGCGGGGGCGATACGCAGTATTTT. Translating it yields CASSLNSGGDTQYF.